A single sample gave rise to the 14 T cell receptor beta chains below, sequenced in a study of identical twins. TCRdb processed the 5' RACE reads anew with MiXCR; each CDR3 protein has one entry. The sample yields hundreds of thousands of distinct CDR3 sequences, approximately 13% seen once. The same specimen was also included in a second study, on yellow fever vaccine responses in identical twins.

Source material: PBMCs. Source of these receptors: a woman aged 18-29 years in good health.

This clonotype was observed many times. The chain is built from TRBV9 and TRBJ2-2, with TRBD1 identical over 7 bases. Trimming at V came to 6 bases and at J to 5 bases, leaving 7 bases not matched to a gene. Looked up from germline, CDR1 is SGDLS and CDR2 is YYNGEE. CDR3 size: 14 residues. CDR3 loop: CASTRQGRTGELFF. The CDR3 nucleotides are TGTGCCAGCACCAGACAGGGACGAACCGGGGAGCTGTTTTTT.

This clonotype has a handful of counts. V is TRBV14 and J is TRBJ2-5; D is ambiguous. Germline CDR1 is SGHDN and CDR2 is FVKESK. CDR3 size: 14 residues. Trimming stripped 1 base from V and 3 bases from J, with 9 bases between. The CDR3: CASSQVNREETQYF. CDR3 coding DNA: TGTGCCAGCAGCCAAGTTAATAGGGAAGAGACCCAGTACTTC.

This clonotype was found a few times. The genes are TRBV4-1 and TRBJ2-5, with 14 nucleotides matching TRBD2. Looked up from germline, CDR1 is MGHRA and CDR2 is YSYEKL. The CDR3 has 22 residues. Trimming removed 0 bases from V and 3 bases from J; junction bases left unmatched: 18. The chain's CDR3 is CASSQDEGTSGGTSARKETQYF. The CDR3 bases are TGCGCCAGCAGCCAAGATGAGGGGACTAGCGGGGGAACTTCGGCGCGTAAAGAGACCCAGTACTTC.

The chain couples TRBV7-9 to TRBJ2-3; 16 bases line up with TRBD2. The CDR3 sequence is 16 residues long. The V segment lost 5 bases and the J segment 6 bases; nucleotides outside the gene matches: 5. CDR1 and CDR2 from the germline V gene are SEHNR and FQNEAQ (reference sequence). The CDR3 bases are TGTGCCAGCAGCATTGGGACTAGCGGGGGGGCCGATACGCAGTATTTT. Its translation is CASSIGTSGGADTQYF.

The chain recombines TRBV15 with TRBJ1-2, with D tentatively TRBD1 (6 bases). Germline lookup yields CDR1 LNHNV and CDR2 YYDKDF (reference sequence). The CDR3 spans 14 residues. The V end was cut by 3 bases, the J end by 4 bases, with 12 bases between. The CDR3 sequence: CATSSIGGAYGYTF. The CDR3 DNA is TGTGCCACCAGCAGTATCGGGGGGGCCTATGGCTACACCTTC.

The V call is TRBV7-3, the J call TRBJ2-1; TRBD2 matches at 7 bases. The CDR3 covers 11 residues. Germline loops: CDR1 SGHTA, CDR2 FQGTGA. Unmatched junction bases numbered 4, after V lost 7 bases and J lost 10 bases. CDR3 nucleotides: TGTGCCAGCACCTCCGGGAGGGAGCAGTTCTTC. This translates into CASTSGREQFF.

V is TRBV11-3 and J is TRBJ2-2, with D tentatively TRBD2 (6 bases). CDR3 length equals 13 residues. Trimming removed 8 bases from V and 6 bases from J, with 13 bases in between. Germline lookup yields CDR1 SGHNT and CDR2 YENEEA. CDR3 DNA sequence: TGTGCCAGCCAACCGGGACTCTCCGGGGAGCTGTTTTTT. Its translation is CASQPGLSGELFF.

This clonotype was counted at least ten times. V usage is TRBV15 and J usage is TRBJ1-5, with 7 bases matching TRBD1. With 0 bases clipped from V and 4 bases from J, the junction kept 9 bases outside the gene matches. This CDR3 comprises 17 residues. CDR1 LNHNV and CDR2 YYDKDF come from the germline V gene (reference sequence). In DNA, the CDR3 is TGTGCCACCAGCAGAGATCTCCTACAGGGGATGAATCAGCCCCAGCATTTT. Protein product: CATSRDLLQGMNQPQHF.

Many counts were recorded for this clonotype. The gene calls are TRBV29-1 and TRBJ2-1; D call uncertain. This CDR3 is built from 12 residues. The V and J ends lost 6 bases and 2 bases respectively, with 8 bases between them. Germline assignment: CDR1 SQVTM and CDR2 ANQGSEA. The CDR3 loop is CSVDPTYNEQFF. The CDR3 DNA reads TGCAGCGTAGACCCCACCTACAATGAGCAGTTCTTC.

The J gene is TRBJ2-1, the V gene TRBV6-1; 10 bases are a match to TRBD2. From germline, CDR1 is MNHNS and CDR2 SASEGT. The CDR3 is 14 residues long. Trimming removed 10 bases from V and 5 bases from J; junction bases left unmatched: 8. The CDR3 sequence: CATQTGLANNEQFF. DNA of the CDR3: TGTGCCACGCAAACGGGACTAGCGAACAATGAGCAGTTCTTC.

This rearrangement joins TRBV2 to TRBJ2-1; maybe TRBD1 (6 bases). Trimming cost V 1 base and J 4 bases, with 11 bases left between them. CDR3 size: 15 residues. Germline-derived CDR1 and CDR2 are SNHLY and FYNNEI. The CDR3: CASSEDGGGYNEQFF. The CDR3 region has the DNA TGTGCCAGCAGTGAAGATGGGGGCGGGTACAATGAGCAGTTCTTC.

The chain carries TRBV11-1 and TRBJ2-7; D remains unclear. CDR3 size: 15 residues. The germline gives CDR1 SGHAT, CDR2 FQDESV (reference sequence). V was clipped by 4 bases and J by 1 base, with 14 bases between them. The CDR3 nucleotides read TGTGCCAGCAGCTCGCCGGGTCGGAAATCCTACGAGCAGTACTTC. It translates to CASSSPGRKSYEQYF.

This chain connects TRBV20-1 to TRBJ1-2; D is ambiguous. The CDR3 loop spans 10 amino acids. In germline, CDR1 is DFQATT, CDR2 SNEGSKA (reference sequence). V gave up 1 base and J gave up 7 bases, with 4 bases separating them. The CDR3 loop reads CSARVVGYTF. In nucleotides, the CDR3 is TGCAGTGCTAGAGTCGTTGGCTACACCTTC.

This clonotype has only a few counts. The J gene is TRBJ2-3, the V gene TRBV19; a possible D gene is TRBD2 (5 bases). The CDR3 is made up of 15 amino acids. Germline loops: CDR1 LNHDA, CDR2 SQIVND (reference sequence). V lost 1 base to trimming and J lost 2 bases, with 10 bases between them. The CDR3 region has the DNA TGTGCCAGTAGTATAGCTGGGAGATTCACAGATACGCAGTATTTT. As protein: CASSIAGRFTDTQYF.